This T cell receptor beta chain was identified in a study of OX40 agonist ivuxolimab in advanced cancers. Study at large: An anti-OX40 (CD134) antibody with agonistic activity, ivuxolimab, was administered to patients. Findings and caveats of the study: Some of the nonresponding patients also showed low levels of normalized T-cell clonal expansion.

Patients with autoimmune history or systemic immunosuppression were excluded. The investigators sampled blood at baseline, at cycle 4 day 1, and at cycle 7 day 1. Trimming left V 1 base short and J 1 base short, with 16 bases between. CDR3 length: 17 amino acids. In germline, CDR1 is MGHRA, CDR2 YSYEKL. Some clones are missing from TCRdb's copy, which holds only in-frame ones; the method was immunoSEQ multiplex PCR. Of some 75,000 clones in the sample, roughly 87% were seen once. Note on this clone: Its target is not known.

The chain carries TRBV4-1 and TRBJ1-2; D is unclear. The TCR sequence derives from an adult with an advanced solid tumor such as melanoma, head and neck, liver or kidney cancer. The sample was CD4+ or CD8+ T cells sorted from blood, taken in a trial of the OX40 agonist ivuxolimab. CDR3: CASSQVDIIGSNYGYTF. CDR3 bases: TGCGCCAGCAGCCAAGTAGACATTATAGGGAGTAACTATGGCTACACCTTC.